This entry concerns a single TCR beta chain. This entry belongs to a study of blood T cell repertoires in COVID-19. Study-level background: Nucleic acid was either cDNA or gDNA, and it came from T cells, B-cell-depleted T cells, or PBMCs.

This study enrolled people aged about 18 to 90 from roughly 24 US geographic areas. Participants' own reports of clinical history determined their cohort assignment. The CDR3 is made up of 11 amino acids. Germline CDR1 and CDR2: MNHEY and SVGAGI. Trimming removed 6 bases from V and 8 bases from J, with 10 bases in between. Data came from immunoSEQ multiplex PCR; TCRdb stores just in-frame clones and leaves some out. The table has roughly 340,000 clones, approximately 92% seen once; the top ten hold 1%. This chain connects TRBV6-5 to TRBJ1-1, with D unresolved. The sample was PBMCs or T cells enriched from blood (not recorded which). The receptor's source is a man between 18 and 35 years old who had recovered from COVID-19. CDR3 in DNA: TGTGCCAGCAGCCCAGGAAGAGAAGCTTTCTTT. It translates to CASSPGREAFF.